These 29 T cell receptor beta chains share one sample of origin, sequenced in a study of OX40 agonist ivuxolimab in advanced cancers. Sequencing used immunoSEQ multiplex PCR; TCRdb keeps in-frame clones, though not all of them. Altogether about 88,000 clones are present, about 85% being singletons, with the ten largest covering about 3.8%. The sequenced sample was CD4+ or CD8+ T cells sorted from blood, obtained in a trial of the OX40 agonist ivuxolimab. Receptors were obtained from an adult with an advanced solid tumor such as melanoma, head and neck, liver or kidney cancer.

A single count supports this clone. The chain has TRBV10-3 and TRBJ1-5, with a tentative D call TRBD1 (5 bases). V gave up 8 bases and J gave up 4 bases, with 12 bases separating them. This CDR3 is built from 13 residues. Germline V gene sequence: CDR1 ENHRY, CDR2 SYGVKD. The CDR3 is CAIGDVGNQPQHF. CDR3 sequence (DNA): TGTGCCATCGGGGACGTGGGTAATCAGCCCCAGCATTTT.

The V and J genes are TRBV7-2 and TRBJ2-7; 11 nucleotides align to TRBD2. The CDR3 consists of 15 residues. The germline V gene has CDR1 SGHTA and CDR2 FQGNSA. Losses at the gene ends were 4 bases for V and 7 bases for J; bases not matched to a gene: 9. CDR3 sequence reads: CASSSIAGGYREQYF. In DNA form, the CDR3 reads TGTGCCAGCAGCTCGATAGCGGGAGGGTACCGAGAGCAGTACTTC.

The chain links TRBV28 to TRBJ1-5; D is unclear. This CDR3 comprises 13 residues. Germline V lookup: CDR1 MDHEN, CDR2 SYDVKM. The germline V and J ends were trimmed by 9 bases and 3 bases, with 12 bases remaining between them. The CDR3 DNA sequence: TGTGCCAGTGATCAAGCGAACAATCAGCCCCAGCATTTT. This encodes CASDQANNQPQHF.

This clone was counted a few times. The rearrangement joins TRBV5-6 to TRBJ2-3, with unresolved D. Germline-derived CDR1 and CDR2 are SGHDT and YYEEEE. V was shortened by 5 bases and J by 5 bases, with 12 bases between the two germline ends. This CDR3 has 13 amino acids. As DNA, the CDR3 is TGTGCCAGCAGTAAAACAGTGGGAGATACGCAGTATTTT. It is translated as CASSKTVGDTQYF. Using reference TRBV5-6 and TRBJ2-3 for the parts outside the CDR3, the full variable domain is DAGVTQSPTHLIKTRGQQVTLRCSPKSGHDTVSWYQQALGQGPQFIFQYYEEEERQRGNFPDRFSGHQFPNYSSELNVNALLLGDSALYLCASSKTVGDTQYFGPGTRLTVL.

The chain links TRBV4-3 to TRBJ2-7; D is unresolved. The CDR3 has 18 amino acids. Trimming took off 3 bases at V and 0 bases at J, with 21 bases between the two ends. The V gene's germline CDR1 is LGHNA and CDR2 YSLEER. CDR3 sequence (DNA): TGCGCCAGCAGCCAGGGTTTGAGGCACGGATGGGGCTCCTACGAGCAGTACTTC. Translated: CASSQGLRHGWGSYEQYF.

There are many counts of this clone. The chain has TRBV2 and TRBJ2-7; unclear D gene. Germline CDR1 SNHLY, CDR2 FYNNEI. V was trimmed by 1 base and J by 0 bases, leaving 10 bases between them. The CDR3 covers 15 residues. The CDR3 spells CASSEGIGNSYEQYF. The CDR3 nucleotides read TGTGCCAGCAGTGAAGGGATTGGCAACTCCTACGAGCAGTACTTC. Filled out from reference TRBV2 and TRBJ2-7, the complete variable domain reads EPEVTQTPSHQVTQMGQEVILRCVPISNHLYFYWYRQILGQKVEFLVSFYNNEISEKSEIFDDQFSVERPDGSNFTLKIRSTKLEDSAMYFCASSEGIGNSYEQYFGPGTRLTVT.

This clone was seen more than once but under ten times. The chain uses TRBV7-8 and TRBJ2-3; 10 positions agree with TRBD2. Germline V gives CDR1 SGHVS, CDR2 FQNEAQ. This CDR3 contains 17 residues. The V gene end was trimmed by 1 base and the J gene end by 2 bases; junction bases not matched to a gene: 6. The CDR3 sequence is CASSLGSTSGNTDTQYF. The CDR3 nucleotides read TGTGCCAGCAGCTTAGGATCTACTAGCGGGAACACAGATACGCAGTATTTT.

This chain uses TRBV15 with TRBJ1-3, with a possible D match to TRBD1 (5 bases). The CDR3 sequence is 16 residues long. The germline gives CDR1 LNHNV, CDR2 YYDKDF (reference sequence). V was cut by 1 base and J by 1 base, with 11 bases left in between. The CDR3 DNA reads TGTGCCACCAGCAGAGCATATCCAGGGTCTGGAAACACCATATATTTT. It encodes CATSRAYPGSGNTIYF. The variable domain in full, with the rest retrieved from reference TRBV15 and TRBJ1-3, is DAMVIQNPRYQVTQFGKPVTLSCSQTLNHNVMYWYQQKSSQAPKLLFHYYDKDFNNEADTPDNFQSRRPNTSFCFLDIRSPGLGDTAMYLCATSRAYPGSGNTIYFGEGSWLTVV.

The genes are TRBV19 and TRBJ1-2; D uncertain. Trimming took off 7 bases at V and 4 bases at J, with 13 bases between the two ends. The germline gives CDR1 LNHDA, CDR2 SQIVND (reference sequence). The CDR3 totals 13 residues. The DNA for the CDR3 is TGTGCCAGTACCCGACAAGGAGTCTATGGCTACACCTTC. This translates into CASTRQGVYGYTF.

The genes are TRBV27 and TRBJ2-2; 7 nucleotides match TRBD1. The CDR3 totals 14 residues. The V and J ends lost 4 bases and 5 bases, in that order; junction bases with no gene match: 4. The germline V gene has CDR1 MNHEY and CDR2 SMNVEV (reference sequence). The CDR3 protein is CASSSGQKTGELFF. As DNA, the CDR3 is TGTGCCAGCAGTTCGGGACAGAAGACCGGGGAGCTGTTTTTT.

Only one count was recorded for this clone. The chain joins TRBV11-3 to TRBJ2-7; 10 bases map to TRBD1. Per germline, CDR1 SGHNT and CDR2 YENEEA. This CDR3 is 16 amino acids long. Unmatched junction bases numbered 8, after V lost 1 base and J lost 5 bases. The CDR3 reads CASSLGGTGAVHEQYF. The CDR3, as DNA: TGTGCCAGCAGCTTAGGAGGGACAGGGGCGGTCCACGAGCAGTACTTC.

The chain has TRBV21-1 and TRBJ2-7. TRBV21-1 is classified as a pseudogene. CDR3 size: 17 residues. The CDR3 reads CASSKGAVSRIVYEQYF. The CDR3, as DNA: TGTGCCAGCAGCAAAGGGGCCGTGTCTAGAATCGTCTACGAGCAGTACTTC.

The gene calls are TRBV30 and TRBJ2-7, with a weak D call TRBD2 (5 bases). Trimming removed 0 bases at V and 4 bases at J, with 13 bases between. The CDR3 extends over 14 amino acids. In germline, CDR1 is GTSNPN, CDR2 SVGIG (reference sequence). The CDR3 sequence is CAWSVGLGGYEQYF. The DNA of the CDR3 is TGTGCCTGGAGTGTGGGCCTAGGAGGATACGAGCAGTACTTC. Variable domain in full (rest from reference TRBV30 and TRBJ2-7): SQTIHQWPATLVQPVGSPLSLECTVEGTSNPNLYWYRQAAGRGLQLLFYSVGIGQISSEVPQNLSASRPQDRQFILSSKKLLLSDSGFYLCAWSVGLGGYEQYFGPGTRLTVT.

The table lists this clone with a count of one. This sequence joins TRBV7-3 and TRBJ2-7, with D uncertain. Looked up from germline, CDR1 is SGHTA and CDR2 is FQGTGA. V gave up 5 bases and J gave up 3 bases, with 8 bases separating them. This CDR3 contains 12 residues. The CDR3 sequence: CASSTRSYEQYF. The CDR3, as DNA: TGTGCCAGCAGCACACGGAGCTACGAGCAGTACTTC. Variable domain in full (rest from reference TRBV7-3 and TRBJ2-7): GAGVSQTPSNKVTEKGKYVELRCDPISGHTALYWYRQSLGQGPEFLIYFQGTGAADDSGLPNDRFFAVRPEGSVSTLKIQRTERGDSAVYLCASSTRSYEQYFGPGTRLTVT.

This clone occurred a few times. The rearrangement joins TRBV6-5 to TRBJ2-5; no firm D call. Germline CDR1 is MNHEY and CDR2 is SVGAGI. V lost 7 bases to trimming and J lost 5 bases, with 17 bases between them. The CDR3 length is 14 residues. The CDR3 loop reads CASTPQGLVETQYF. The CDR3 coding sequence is TGTGCCAGCACCCCTCAAGGGTTAGTGGAGACCCAGTACTTC.

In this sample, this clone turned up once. CDR3 DNA: TGTGCCAGTACACCACTCGTAAGCGATGAGCAGTTCTTC. As protein: CASTPLVSDEQFF. The genes are TRBV25-1 and TRBJ2-1; no clear D gene. Trimming shortened V by 9 bases and J by 8 bases, and 17 bases separated the two germline ends. The CDR3 sequence is 13 residues long. Per germline, CDR1 MGHDK and CDR2 SYGVNS.

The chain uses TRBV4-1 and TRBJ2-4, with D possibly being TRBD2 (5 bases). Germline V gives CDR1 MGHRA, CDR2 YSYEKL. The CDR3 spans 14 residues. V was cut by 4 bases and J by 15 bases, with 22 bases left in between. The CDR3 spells CASSPPGKTPALYF. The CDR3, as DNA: TGCGCCAGCAGCCCCCCCGGGAAGACGCCGGCGTTGTACTTC.

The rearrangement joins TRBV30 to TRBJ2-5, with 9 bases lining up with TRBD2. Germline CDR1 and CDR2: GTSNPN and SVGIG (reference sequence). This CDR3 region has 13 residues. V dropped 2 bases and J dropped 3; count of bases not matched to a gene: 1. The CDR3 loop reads CAWSRLAEETQYF. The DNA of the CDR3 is TGTGCCTGGAGTCGACTAGCGGAAGAGACCCAGTACTTC. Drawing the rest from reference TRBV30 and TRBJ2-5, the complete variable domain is SQTIHQWPATLVQPVGSPLSLECTVEGTSNPNLYWYRQAAGRGLQLLFYSVGIGQISSEVPQNLSASRPQDRQFILSSKKLLLSDSGFYLCAWSRLAEETQYFGPGTRLLVL.

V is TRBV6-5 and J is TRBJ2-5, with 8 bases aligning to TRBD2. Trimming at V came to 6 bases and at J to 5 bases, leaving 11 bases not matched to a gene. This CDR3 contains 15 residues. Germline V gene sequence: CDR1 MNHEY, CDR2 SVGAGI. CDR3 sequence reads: CASSREAGGRETQYF. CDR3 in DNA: TGTGCCAGCAGCCGCGAGGCGGGAGGAAGGGAGACCCAGTACTTC.

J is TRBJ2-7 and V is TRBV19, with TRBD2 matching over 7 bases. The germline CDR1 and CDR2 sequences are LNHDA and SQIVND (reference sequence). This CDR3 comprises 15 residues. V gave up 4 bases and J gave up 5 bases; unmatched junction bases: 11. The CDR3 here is CASSSSAGVFHEQYF. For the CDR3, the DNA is TGTGCCAGTAGTAGCAGCGCGGGAGTATTTCACGAGCAGTACTTC.

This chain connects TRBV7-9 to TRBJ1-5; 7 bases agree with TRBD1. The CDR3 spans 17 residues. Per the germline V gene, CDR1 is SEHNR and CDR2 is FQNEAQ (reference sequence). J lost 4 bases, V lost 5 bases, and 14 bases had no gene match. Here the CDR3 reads CASSHITGDPRNQPQHF. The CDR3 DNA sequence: TGTGCCAGCAGCCACATAACAGGGGACCCTAGGAATCAGCCCCAGCATTTT. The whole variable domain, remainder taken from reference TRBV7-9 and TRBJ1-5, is DTGVSQNPRHKITKRGQNVTFRCDPISEHNRLYWYRQTLGQGPEFLTYFQNEAQLEKSRLLSDRFSAERPKGSFSTLEIQRTEQGDSAMYLCASSHITGDPRNQPQHFGDGTRLSIL.

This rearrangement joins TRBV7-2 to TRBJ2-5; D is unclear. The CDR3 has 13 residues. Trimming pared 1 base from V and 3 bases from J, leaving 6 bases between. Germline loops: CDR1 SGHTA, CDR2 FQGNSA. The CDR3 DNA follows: TGTGCCAGCAGCTTAGGGCCGGAAGAGACCCAGTACTTC. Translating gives CASSLGPEETQYF.

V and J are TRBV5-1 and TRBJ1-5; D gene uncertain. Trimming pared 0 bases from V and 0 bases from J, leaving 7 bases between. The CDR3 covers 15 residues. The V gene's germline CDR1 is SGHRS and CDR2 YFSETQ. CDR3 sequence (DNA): TGCGCCAGCAGCTTGGACGGATATAGCAATCAGCCCCAGCATTTT. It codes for CASSLDGYSNQPQHF.

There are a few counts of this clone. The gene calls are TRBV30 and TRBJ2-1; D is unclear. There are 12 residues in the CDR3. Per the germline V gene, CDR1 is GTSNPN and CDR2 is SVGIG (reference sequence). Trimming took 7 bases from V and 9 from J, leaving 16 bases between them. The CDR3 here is CALDGVRSEQFF. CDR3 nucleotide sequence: TGTGCCTTGGATGGGGTGAGGAGTGAGCAGTTCTTC.

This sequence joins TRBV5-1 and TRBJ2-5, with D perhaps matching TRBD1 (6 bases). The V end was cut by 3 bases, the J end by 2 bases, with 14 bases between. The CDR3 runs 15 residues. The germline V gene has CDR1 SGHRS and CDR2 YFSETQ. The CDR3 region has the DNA TGCGCCAGCAGCTGGGGGCAGGGCCAGCAAGAGACCCAGTACTTC. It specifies CASSWGQGQQETQYF.

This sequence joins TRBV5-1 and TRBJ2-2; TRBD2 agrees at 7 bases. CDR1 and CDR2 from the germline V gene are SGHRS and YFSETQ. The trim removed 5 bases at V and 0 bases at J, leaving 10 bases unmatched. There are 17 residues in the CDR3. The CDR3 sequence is CASRRLARRPNTGELFF. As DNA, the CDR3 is TGCGCCAGCAGAAGACTAGCACGCCGACCGAACACCGGGGAGCTGTTTTTT.

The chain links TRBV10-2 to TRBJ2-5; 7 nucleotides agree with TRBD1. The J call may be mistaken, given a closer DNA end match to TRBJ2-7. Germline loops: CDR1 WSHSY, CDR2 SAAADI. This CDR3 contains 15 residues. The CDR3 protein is CATRRGKGQSYEQYF. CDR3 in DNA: TGCGCCACCCGCAGGGGGAAGGGCCAATCCTACGAGCAGTACTTC.

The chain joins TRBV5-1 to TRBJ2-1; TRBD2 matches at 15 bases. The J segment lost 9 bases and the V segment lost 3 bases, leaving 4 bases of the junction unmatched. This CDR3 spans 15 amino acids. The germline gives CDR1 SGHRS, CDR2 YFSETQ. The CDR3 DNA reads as TGCGCCAGCAGCTGGACTAGCGGGAGGGCCTCTGAGCAGTTCTTC. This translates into CASSWTSGRASEQFF.

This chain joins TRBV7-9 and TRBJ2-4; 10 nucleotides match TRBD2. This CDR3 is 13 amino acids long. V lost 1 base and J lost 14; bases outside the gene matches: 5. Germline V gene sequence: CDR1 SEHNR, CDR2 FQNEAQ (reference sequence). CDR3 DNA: TGTGCCAGCAGCTTAGGACTAGCGGGCCCAAAGTACTTC. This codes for CASSLGLAGPKYF. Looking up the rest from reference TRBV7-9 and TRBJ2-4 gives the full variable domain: DTGVSQNPRHKITKRGQNVTFRCDPISEHNRLYWYRQTLGQGPEFLTYFQNEAQLEKSRLLSDRFSAERPKGSFSTLEIQRTEQGDSAMYLCASSLGLAGPKYFGAGTRLSVL.